This T cell receptor (beta chain) was recovered during a study of T-cell reconstitution after alpha-beta-depleted transplantation in children (dated by TCRdb to 2015 to 2016). In terms of the full investigation: Using TCR repertoire profiling, the study quantitatively followed how T-cell immune reconstitution unfolded in children after TCRalphabeta/CD19-depleted allogeneic hematopoietic cell transplantation.

Deletion took 0 bases off V and 3 bases off J, with a span of 13 bases between the germline ends. CDR1 and CDR2 (SGHRS, YFSETQ) derive from the germline V gene. Its CDR3 holds 15 amino acids, cysteine through phenylalanine. Of the read, only the CDR3 DNA is kept; its 45 bases are in frame from base 1. The table lists this clonotype with many counts. Its antigen is still unknown. Base quality data are lacking; no much larger clone is found one base away. The library was built by means of PCR. Sequenced on an Illumina HiSeq 2500. To normalize quantification of the TCRbeta repertoire, the TCR libraries were built with molecular barcoding that relied on unique molecular identifiers. In TCRdb, the public reads were trimmed at Q25 with fastp and aligned with MiXCR, with productive beta chains retained. Each record represents a unique CDR3 protein, reported with the most common genes and DNA among its rows. Across this sample there are about 610,000 distinct CDR3 sequences, with approximately 10% seen only once. About 4.3% of the sample is in the top ten clones.

The source material was PBMCs from the stem cell graft donor, sampled from the stem cell graft. The clonotype comes from a human donor who donated a stem cell graft to a child with acute myeloid leukemia. The chain uses TRBV5-1 and TRBJ2-7; the D gene is possibly TRBD2, with 5 bases matching. The sequenced DNA is TGCGCCAGCAGCTTGGGAGGGCAAGGGTTCTACGAGCAGTACTTC. This translates into CASSLGGQGFYEQYF.